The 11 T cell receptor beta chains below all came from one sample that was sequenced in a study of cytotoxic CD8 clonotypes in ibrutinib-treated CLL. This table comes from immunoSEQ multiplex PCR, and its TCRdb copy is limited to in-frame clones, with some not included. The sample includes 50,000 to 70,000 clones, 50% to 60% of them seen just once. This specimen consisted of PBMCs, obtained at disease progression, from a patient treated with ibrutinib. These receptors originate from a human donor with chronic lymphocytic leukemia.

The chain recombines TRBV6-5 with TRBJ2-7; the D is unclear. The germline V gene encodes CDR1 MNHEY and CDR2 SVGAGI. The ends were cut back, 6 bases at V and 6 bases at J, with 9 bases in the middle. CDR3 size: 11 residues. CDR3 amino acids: CASSLSGEQYF. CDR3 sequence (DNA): TGTGCCAGCAGCCTATCGGGCGAGCAGTACTTC.

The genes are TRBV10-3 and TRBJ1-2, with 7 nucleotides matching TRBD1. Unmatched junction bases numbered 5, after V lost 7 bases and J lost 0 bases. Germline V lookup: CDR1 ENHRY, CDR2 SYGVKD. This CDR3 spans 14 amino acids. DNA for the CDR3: TGTGCCATCAACAGGGACAGTACTAACTATGGCTACACCTTC. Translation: CAINRDSTNYGYTF.

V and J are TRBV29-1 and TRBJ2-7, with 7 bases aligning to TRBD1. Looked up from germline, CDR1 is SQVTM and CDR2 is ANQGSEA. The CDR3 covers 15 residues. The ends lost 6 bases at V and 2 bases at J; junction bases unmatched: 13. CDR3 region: CSVTFSDRFPYEQYF. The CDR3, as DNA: TGCAGCGTGACGTTTTCGGACAGGTTTCCCTACGAGCAGTACTTC.

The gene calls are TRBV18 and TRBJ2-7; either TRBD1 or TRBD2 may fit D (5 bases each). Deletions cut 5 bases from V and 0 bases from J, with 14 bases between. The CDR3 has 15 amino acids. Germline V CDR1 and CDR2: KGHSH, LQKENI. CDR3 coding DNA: TGTGCCAGCTCAACCGGGACGGTGAGCTCCTACGAGCAGTACTTC. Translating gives CASSTGTVSSYEQYF.

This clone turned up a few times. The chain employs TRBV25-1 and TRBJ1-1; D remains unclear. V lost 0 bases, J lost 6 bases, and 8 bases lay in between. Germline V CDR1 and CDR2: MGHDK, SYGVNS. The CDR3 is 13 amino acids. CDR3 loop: CASSEYVGSEAFF. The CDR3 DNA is TGTGCCAGCAGTGAATATGTAGGGTCTGAAGCTTTCTTT.

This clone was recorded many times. The CDR3 loop is CASSYSWSNQPQHF. The CDR3 DNA is TGTGCCAGCAGTTATAGTTGGAGCAATCAGCCCCAGCATTTT. The rearrangement links TRBV2 to TRBJ1-5; no firm D call. CDR1 and CDR2 from the germline V gene are SNHLY and FYNNEI. This CDR3 is built from 14 residues. The ends were cut back, 5 bases at V and 1 base at J, with 9 bases in the middle.

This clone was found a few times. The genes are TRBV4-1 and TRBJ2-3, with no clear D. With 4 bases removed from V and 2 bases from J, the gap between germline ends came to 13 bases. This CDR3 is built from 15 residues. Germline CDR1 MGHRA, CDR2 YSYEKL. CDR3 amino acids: CASSLQPGATDTQYF. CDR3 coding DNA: TGCGCCAGCAGCCTGCAACCAGGAGCCACAGATACGCAGTATTTT.

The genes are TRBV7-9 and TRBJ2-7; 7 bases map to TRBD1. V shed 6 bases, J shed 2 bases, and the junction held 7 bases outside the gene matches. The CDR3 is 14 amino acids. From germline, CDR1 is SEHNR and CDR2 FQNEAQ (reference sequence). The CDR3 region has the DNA TGTGCCAGCAGTTCACGACAGGGTGCCTACGAGCAGTACTTC. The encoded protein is CASSSRQGAYEQYF. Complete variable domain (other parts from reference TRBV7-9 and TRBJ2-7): DTGVSQNPRHKITKRGQNVTFRCDPISEHNRLYWYRQTLGQGPEFLTYFQNEAQLEKSRLLSDRFSAERPKGSFSTLEIQRTEQGDSAMYLCASSSRQGAYEQYFGPGTRLTVT.

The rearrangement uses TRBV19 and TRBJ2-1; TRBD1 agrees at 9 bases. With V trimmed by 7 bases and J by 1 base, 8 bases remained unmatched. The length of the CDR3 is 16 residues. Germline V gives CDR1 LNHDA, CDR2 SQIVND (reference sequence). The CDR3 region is CASTKGQGRSYNEQFF. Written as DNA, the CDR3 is TGTGCCAGTACCAAGGGACAGGGTAGGTCCTACAATGAGCAGTTCTTC.

This CDR3 is CASSYSREQYF. The CDR3, as DNA: TGTGCCAGCAGTTACTCAAGGGAGCAGTACTTC. The gene calls are TRBV6-5 and TRBJ2-7; no definite D call. Trimming shortened V by 0 bases and J by 7 bases, and 4 bases separated the two germline ends. This CDR3 spans 11 amino acids. In germline, CDR1 is MNHEY, CDR2 SVGAGI.

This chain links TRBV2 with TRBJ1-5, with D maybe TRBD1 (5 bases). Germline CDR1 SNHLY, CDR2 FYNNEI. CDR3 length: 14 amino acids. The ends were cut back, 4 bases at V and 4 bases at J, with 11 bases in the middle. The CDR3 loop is CASSVGRVNQPQHF. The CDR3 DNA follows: TGTGCCAGCAGTGTTGGCAGGGTTAATCAGCCCCAGCATTTT.